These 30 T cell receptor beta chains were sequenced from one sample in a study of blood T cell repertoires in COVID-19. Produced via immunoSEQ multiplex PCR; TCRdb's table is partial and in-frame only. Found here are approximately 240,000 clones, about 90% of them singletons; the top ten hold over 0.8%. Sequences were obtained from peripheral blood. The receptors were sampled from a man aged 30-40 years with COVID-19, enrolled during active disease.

CDR3 sequence (DNA): TGTGCCAGCAGTTTAGGGCAGGGGGGTTCACCCCTCCACTTT. It translates to CASSLGQGGSPLHF. The chain has TRBV27 and TRBJ1-6, with 7 bases lining up with TRBD1. The germline gives CDR1 MNHEY, CDR2 SMNVEV (reference sequence). The CDR3 length is 14 residues. V shed 2 bases and J 9 bases; nucleotides not matched to a gene: 4.

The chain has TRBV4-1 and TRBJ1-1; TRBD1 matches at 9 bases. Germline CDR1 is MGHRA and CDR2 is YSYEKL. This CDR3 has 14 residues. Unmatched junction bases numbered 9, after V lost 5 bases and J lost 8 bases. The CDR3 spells CASSDRGKGTEAFF. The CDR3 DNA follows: TGCGCCAGCAGCGACAGGGGGAAGGGGACCGAAGCTTTCTTT.

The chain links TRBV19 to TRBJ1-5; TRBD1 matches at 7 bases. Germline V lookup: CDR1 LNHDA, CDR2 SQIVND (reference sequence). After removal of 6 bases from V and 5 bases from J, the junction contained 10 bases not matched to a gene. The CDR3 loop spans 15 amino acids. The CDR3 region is CASRKTGVHHQPQHF. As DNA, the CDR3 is TGTGCCAGTAGGAAAACAGGGGTACATCATCAGCCCCAGCATTTT.

CDR3 sequence (DNA): TGTGCCAGCAGCTTAACCCGACTAGCGGGGGAGGAAGCAGATACGCAGTATTTT. Amino acid sequence: CASSLTRLAGEEADTQYF. J is TRBJ2-3 and V is TRBV7-9, with 12 bases aligning to TRBD2. With 2 bases clipped from V and 4 bases from J, the junction kept 10 bases outside the gene matches. This CDR3 has 18 residues. Germline loops: CDR1 SEHNR, CDR2 FQNEAQ (reference sequence).

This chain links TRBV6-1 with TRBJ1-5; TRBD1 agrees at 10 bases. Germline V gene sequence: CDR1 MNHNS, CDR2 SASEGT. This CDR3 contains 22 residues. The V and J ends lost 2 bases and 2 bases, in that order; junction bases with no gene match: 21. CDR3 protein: CASSESDRTKPFGTGGNQPQHF. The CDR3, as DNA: TGTGCCAGCAGTGAATCGGATCGAACCAAACCCTTTGGGACAGGGGGCAATCAGCCCCAGCATTTT.

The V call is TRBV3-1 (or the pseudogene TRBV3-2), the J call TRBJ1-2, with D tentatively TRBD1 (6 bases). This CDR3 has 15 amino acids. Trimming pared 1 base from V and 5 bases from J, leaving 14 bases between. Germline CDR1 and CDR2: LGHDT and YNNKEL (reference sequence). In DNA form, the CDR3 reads TGTGCCAGCAGCCAAGGTACGGGGGGCCGGTATGGCTACACCTTC. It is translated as CASSQGTGGRYGYTF.

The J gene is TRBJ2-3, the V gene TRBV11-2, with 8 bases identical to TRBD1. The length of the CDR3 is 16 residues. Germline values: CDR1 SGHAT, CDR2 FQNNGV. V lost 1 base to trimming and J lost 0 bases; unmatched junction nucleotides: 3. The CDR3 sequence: CASSLGGDRSTDTQYF. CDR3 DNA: TGTGCCAGCAGCTTAGGGGGGGACAGGAGCACAGATACGCAGTATTTT.

For the CDR3, the DNA is TGTGCCAGCAGCAAAAACATAAATCAGCCCCAGCATTTT. Encoded protein: CASSKNINQPQHF. The gene calls are TRBV21-1 and TRBJ1-5; the table calls TRBD1, which could not be checked here. TRBV21-1 is designated a pseudogene. CDR3 length equals 13 residues.

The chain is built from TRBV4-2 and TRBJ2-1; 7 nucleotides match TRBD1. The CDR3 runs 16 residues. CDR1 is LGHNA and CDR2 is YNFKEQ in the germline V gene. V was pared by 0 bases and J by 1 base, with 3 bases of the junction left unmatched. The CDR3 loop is CASSQDWDSSYNEQFF. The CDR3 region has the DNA TGTGCCAGCAGCCAAGATTGGGACAGTTCCTACAATGAGCAGTTCTTC.

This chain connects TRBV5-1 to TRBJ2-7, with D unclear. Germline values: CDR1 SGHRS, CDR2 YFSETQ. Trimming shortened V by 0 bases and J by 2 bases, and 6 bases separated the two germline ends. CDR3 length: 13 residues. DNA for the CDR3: TGCGCCAGCAGCTTGGGCGAGGCCTACGAGCAGTACTTC. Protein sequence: CASSLGEAYEQYF.

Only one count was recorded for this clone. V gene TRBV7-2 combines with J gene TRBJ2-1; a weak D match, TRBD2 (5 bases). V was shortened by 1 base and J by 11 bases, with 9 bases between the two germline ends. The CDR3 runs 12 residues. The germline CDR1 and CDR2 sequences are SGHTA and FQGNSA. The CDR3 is CASSLVREKQFF. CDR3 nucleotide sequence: TGTGCCAGCAGCTTAGTTCGGGAAAAGCAGTTCTTC.

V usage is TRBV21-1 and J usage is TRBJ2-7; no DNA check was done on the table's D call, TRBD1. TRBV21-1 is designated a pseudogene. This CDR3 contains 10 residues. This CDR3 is CAGADYEQYF. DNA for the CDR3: TGTGCCGGGGCGGACTACGAGCAGTACTTC.

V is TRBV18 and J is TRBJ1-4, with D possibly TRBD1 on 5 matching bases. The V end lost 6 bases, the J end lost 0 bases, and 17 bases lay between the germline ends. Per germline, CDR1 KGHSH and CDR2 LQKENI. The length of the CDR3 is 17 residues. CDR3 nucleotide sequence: TGTGCCAGCTCCCCCACGGAGGGGCCAGCAACTAATGAAAAACTGTTTTTT. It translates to CASSPTEGPATNEKLFF.

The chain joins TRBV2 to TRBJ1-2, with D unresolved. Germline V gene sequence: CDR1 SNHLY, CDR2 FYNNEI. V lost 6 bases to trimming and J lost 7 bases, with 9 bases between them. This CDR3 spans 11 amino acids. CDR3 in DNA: TGTGCCAGCAGGAGGGAGATTGGCTACACCTTC. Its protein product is CASRREIGYTF.

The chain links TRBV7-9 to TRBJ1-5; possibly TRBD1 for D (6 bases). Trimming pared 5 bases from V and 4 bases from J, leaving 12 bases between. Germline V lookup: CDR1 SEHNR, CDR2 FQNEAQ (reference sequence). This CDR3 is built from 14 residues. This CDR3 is CASSVQGANQPQHF. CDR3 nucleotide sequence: TGTGCCAGCAGCGTACAGGGAGCTAATCAGCCCCAGCATTTT. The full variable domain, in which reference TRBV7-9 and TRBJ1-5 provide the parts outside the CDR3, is DTGVSQNPRHKITKRGQNVTFRCDPISEHNRLYWYRQTLGQGPEFLTYFQNEAQLEKSRLLSDRFSAERPKGSFSTLEIQRTEQGDSAMYLCASSVQGANQPQHFGDGTRLSIL.

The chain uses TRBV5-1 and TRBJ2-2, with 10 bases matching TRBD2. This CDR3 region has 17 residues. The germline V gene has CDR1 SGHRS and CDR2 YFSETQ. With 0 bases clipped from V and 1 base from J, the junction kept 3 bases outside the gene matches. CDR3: CASSLATSGVNTGELFF. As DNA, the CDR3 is TGCGCCAGCAGCTTGGCAACTAGCGGGGTGAACACCGGGGAGCTGTTTTTT.

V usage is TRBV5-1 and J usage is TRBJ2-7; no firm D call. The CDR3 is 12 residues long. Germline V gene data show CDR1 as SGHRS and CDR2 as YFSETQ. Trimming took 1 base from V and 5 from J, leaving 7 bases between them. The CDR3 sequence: CASSLIGHEQYF. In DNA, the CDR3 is TGCGCCAGCAGCTTGATCGGTCACGAGCAGTACTTC. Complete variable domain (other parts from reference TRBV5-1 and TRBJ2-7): KAGVTQTPRYLIKTRGQQVTLSCSPISGHRSVSWYQQTPGQGLQFLFEYFSETQRNKGNFPGRFSGRQFSNSRSEMNVSTLELGDSALYLCASSLIGHEQYFGPGTRLTVT.

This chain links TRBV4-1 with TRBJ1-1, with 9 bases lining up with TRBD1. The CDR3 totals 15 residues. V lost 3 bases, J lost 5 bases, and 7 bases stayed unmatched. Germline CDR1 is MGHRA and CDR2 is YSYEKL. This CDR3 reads CASSQEGQGGTEAFF. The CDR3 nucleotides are TGCGCCAGCAGCCAGGAGGGACAGGGAGGAACTGAAGCTTTCTTT.

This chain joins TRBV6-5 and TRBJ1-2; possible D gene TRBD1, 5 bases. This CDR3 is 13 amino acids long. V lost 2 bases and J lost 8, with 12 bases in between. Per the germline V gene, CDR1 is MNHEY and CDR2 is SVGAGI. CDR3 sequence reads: CASSYGGDRGYTF. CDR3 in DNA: TGTGCCAGCAGTTACGGGGGGGATAGAGGCTACACCTTC.

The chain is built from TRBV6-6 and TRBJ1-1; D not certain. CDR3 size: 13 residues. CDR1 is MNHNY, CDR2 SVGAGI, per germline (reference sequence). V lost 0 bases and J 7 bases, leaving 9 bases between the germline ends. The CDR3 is CASSYSVQNEAFF. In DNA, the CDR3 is TGTGCCAGCAGTTACTCCGTCCAGAATGAAGCTTTCTTT.

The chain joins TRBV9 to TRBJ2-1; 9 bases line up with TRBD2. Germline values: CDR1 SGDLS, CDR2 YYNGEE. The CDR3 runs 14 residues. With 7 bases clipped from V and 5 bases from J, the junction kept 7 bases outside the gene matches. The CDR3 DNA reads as TGTGCCAGCGGGGGACTAGCTAAGGACAATGAGCAGTTCTTC. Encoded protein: CASGGLAKDNEQFF.

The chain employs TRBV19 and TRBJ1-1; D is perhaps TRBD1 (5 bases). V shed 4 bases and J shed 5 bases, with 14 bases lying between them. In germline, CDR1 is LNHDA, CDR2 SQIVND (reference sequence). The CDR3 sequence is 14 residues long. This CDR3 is CASSTGGANTEAFF. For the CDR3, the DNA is TGTGCCAGTAGTACTGGAGGGGCAAATACTGAAGCTTTCTTT.

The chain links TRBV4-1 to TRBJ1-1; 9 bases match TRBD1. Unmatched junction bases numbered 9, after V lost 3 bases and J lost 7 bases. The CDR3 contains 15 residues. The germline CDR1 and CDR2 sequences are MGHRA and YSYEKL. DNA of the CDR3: TGCGCCAGCAGCCAGACAGGGGGTACCCTCTATGAAGCTTTCTTT. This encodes CASSQTGGTLYEAFF.

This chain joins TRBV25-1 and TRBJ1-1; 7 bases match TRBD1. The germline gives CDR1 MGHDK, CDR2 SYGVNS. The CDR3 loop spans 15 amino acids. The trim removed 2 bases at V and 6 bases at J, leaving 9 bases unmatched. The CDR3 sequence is CASSETGPGGAEAFF. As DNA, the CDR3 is TGTGCCAGCAGTGAAACCGGGCCAGGGGGAGCTGAAGCTTTCTTT.

The CDR3 DNA reads as TGCGCCAGGAGCAGAAGGGCGGGGGACCAAAATGAGCAGTTCTTC. Its translation: CARSRRAGDQNEQFF. This rearrangement joins TRBV10-2 to TRBJ2-1; 7 bases are shared with TRBD2. Germline V gene lookup returns CDR1 WSHSY and CDR2 SAAADI. Trimming at V came to 9 bases and at J to 7 bases, leaving 15 bases not matched to a gene. There are 15 residues in the CDR3.

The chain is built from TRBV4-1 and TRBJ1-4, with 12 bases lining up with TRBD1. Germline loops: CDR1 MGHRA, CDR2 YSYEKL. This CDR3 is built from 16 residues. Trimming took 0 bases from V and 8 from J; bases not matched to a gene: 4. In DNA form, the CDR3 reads TGCGCCAGCAGCCAAGATTTCGGGACAGGGGGCGAAAAACTGTTTTTT. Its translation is CASSQDFGTGGEKLFF.

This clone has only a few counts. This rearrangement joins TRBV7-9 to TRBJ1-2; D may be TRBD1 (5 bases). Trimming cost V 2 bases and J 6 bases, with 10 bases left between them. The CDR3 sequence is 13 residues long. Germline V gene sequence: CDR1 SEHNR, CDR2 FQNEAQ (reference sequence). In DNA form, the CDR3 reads TGTGCCAGCAGCTTAATTGCGGGGCATGGCTACACCTTC. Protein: CASSLIAGHGYTF.

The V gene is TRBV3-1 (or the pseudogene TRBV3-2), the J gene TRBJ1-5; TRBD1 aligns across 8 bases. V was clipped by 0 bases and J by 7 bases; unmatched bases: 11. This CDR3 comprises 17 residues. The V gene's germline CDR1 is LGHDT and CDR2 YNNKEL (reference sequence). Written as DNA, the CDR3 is TGTGCCAGCAGCCAAGATGGCCAGGGGGCATTGCGGCAGCCCCAGCATTTT. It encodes CASSQDGQGALRQPQHF.

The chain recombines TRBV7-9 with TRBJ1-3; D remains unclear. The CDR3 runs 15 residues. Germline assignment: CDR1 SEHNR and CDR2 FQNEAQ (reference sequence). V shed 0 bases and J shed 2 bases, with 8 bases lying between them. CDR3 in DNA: TGTGCCAGCAGCTTAGCGGGTGGAGCTGGAAACACCATATATTTT. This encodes CASSLAGGAGNTIYF.

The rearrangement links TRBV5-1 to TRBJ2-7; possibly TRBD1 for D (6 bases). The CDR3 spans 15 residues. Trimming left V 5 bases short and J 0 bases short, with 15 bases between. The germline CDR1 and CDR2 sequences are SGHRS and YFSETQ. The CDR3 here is CASSQDSLSSYEQYF. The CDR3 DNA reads TGCGCCAGCAGTCAGGACAGCCTCAGCTCCTACGAGCAGTACTTC.